A single sample is the source of the 16 T cell receptor beta chains below, sequenced in a study of control samples from healthy donors and cancer patients. Assay used: immunoSEQ multiplex PCR; TCRdb lists only in-frame clones, some missing. The sample records about 54,000 clones, 95% to 97% being singletons. Sequenced material: blood. The receptors come from a woman aged 25 to 39 in good health.

V gene TRBV6-5 combines with J gene TRBJ1-1; no definite D call. Trimming took off 5 bases at V and 4 bases at J, with 8 bases between the two ends. This CDR3 contains 12 residues. Germline values: CDR1 MNHEY, CDR2 SVGAGI. The CDR3 nucleotides read TGTGCCAGCAGTCGGGGTGGCACTGAAGCTTTCTTT. Its translation is CASSRGGTEAFF.

The rearrangement joins TRBV4-1 to TRBJ2-1; a weak D match, TRBD1 (6 bases). This CDR3 is built from 13 residues. Deletions cut 4 bases from V and 8 bases from J, with 12 bases between. Germline V CDR1 and CDR2: MGHRA, YSYEKL. CDR3 protein: CASSLTPGDEQFF. The CDR3 DNA reads as TGCGCCAGCAGCCTGACGCCAGGGGATGAGCAGTTCTTC.

The V gene is TRBV24-1, the J gene TRBJ2-1, with 8 bases that match TRBD2. This CDR3 region has 16 residues. Unmatched junction bases numbered 5, after V lost 1 base and J lost 4 bases. Germline CDR1 reads KGHDR; CDR2 reads SFDVKD. CDR3 bases: TGTGCCACCAGTGATTTTCCCAGCGGGGGATACAATGAGCAGTTCTTC. As protein: CATSDFPSGGYNEQFF.

The chain recombines TRBV28 with TRBJ2-3, with D hard to call. The CDR3 runs 14 residues. Trimming cost V 7 bases and J 0 bases, with 11 bases left between them. Per the germline V gene, CDR1 is MDHEN and CDR2 is SYDVKM. The CDR3 protein is CASTSLDSTDTQYF. In nucleotides, the CDR3 is TGTGCCAGCACCTCCCTGGACAGCACAGATACGCAGTATTTT. The full variable domain, rest sourced from reference TRBV28 and TRBJ2-3, is DVKVTQSSRYLVKRTGEKVFLECVQDMDHENMFWYRQDPGLGLRLIYFSYDVKMKEKGDIPEGYSVSREKKERFSLILESASTNQTSMYLCASTSLDSTDTQYFGPGTRLTVL.

This clone was seen once. The CDR3 protein is CAWSNGGGELFF. CDR3 bases: TGTGCCTGGAGTAATGGGGGCGGGGAGCTGTTTTTT. The chain carries TRBV30 and TRBJ2-2; the D call may be TRBD1 or TRBD2 (5 bases each). CDR3 length: 12 residues. Germline V gene sequence: CDR1 GTSNPN, CDR2 SVGIG (reference sequence). V was cut by 2 bases and J by 7 bases, with 8 bases left in between.

The chain joins TRBV6-6 to TRBJ1-5; 10 nucleotides line up with TRBD1. This CDR3 comprises 17 residues. In germline, CDR1 is MNHNY, CDR2 SVGAGI (reference sequence). V shed 5 bases and J 2 bases; nucleotides not matched to a gene: 9. The DNA of the CDR3 is TGTGCCAGCAGTCCCGGGACAGGGGTTTTTGGCAATCAGCCCCAGCATTTT. Protein: CASSPGTGVFGNQPQHF.

The gene calls are TRBV7-6 and TRBJ2-7; D may be TRBD1 (5 bases). CDR1 is SGHVS, CDR2 FNYEAQ, per germline. Trimming removed 2 bases at V and 5 bases at J, with 16 bases between. This CDR3 contains 15 residues. The CDR3 bases are TGTGCCAGCAGCTTAACTTTTGGCAGGGTGAACGAGCAGTACTTC. Its protein is CASSLTFGRVNEQYF. Full variable domain (missing parts from reference TRBV7-6 and TRBJ2-7): GAGVSQSPRYKVTKRGQDVALRCDPISGHVSLYWYRQALGQGPEFLTYFNYEAQQDKSGLPNDRFSAERPEGSISTLTIQRTEQRDSAMYRCASSLTFGRVNEQYFGPGTRLTVT.

This clone was found once. This chain links TRBV6-5 with TRBJ1-5; 7 bases are a match to TRBD1. The CDR3 has 16 residues. Per the germline V gene, CDR1 is MNHEY and CDR2 is SVGAGI. The V segment lost 1 base and the J segment 7 bases; nucleotides outside the gene matches: 10. CDR3 in amino acids: CASSYFIRDRTQPQHF. The CDR3 DNA reads as TGTGCCAGCAGTTACTTTATCCGGGACAGAACCCAGCCCCAGCATTTT.

The V and J genes are TRBV14 and TRBJ1-5; D is perhaps TRBD1 (6 bases). The V and J ends lost 2 bases and 1 base respectively, with 12 bases between them. Germline CDR1 SGHDN, CDR2 FVKESK. This CDR3 comprises 16 residues. Here the CDR3 DNA reads TGTGCCAGCAGCCAATTATACAGGGTGAGCAATCAGCCCCAGCATTTT. It yields the protein CASSQLYRVSNQPQHF.

The J gene is TRBJ2-7, the V gene TRBV5-1; D unresolved. CDR1 is SGHRS and CDR2 is YFSETQ in the germline V gene. The length of the CDR3 is 13 residues. V gave up 4 bases and J gave up 2 bases, with 10 bases separating them. The CDR3 protein is CASSPPQAYEQYF. The DNA for the CDR3 is TGCGCCAGCAGCCCTCCGCAGGCCTACGAGCAGTACTTC.

The chain recombines TRBV18 with TRBJ1-1; D not resolved. V was trimmed by 3 bases and J by 1 base, leaving 6 bases between them. Germline V gene data show CDR1 as KGHSH and CDR2 as LQKENI. CDR3 length: 13 amino acids. This chain's CDR3 is CASSPSGNTEAFF. In DNA form, the CDR3 reads TGTGCCAGCTCACCGTCAGGGAACACTGAAGCTTTCTTT.

The chain uses TRBV7-9 and TRBJ2-1; no firm D call. Germline CDR1 and CDR2: SEHNR and FQNEAQ (reference sequence). CDR3 length equals 11 residues. Trimming shortened V by 5 bases and J by 6 bases, and 5 bases separated the two germline ends. The DNA of the CDR3 is TGTGCCAGCAGCAAGACCAATGAGCAGTTCTTC. It is translated as CASSKTNEQFF. Based on the CDR3 plus reference TRBV7-9 and TRBJ2-1, the full variable domain is DTGVSQNPRHKITKRGQNVTFRCDPISEHNRLYWYRQTLGQGPEFLTYFQNEAQLEKSRLLSDRFSAERPKGSFSTLEIQRTEQGDSAMYLCASSKTNEQFFGPGTRLTVL.

The chain links TRBV28 to TRBJ1-2; TRBD1 is a possible D gene (6 bases). Trimming shortened V by 6 bases and J by 7 bases, and 12 bases separated the two germline ends. The CDR3 loop spans 12 amino acids. Germline-derived CDR1 and CDR2 are MDHEN and SYDVKM. The CDR3 is CASSRPTGGYTF. CDR3 bases: TGTGCCAGCAGCCGCCCGACAGGTGGCTACACCTTC.

The CDR3 protein is CASSEFPGEGYEQYF. DNA for the CDR3: TGTGCCAGCAGTGAATTTCCGGGGGAAGGGTACGAGCAGTACTTC. The chain has TRBV2 and TRBJ2-7; maybe TRBD2 (6 bases). V was shortened by 2 bases and J by 4 bases, with 15 bases between the two germline ends. CDR3 length: 15 residues. Germline loops: CDR1 SNHLY, CDR2 FYNNEI.

The V gene is TRBV25-1, the J gene TRBJ1-3; D call uncertain. This CDR3 region has 13 residues. The germline V gene has CDR1 MGHDK and CDR2 SYGVNS. Deletions cut 2 bases from V and 8 bases from J, with 10 bases between. CDR3 region: CASSEGPGDTIYF. The DNA for the CDR3 is TGTGCCAGCAGTGAAGGACCCGGCGACACCATATATTTT.

The J gene is TRBJ2-7, the V gene TRBV6-2 or TRBV6-3; TRBD2 is a possible D gene (6 bases). Deletions cut 2 bases from V and 3 bases from J, with 11 bases between. CDR3 length: 14 residues. CDR1 is MNHEY and CDR2 is SVGEGT in the germline V gene. Written as DNA, the CDR3 is TGTGCCAGCAGTTACGGAGGGATATACTACGAGCAGTACTTC. Its protein is CASSYGGIYYEQYF.